Below are 17 T cell receptor beta chains sequenced from a single sample in a study of radiation and T cells in renal cell carcinoma. Clones were sequenced by immunoSEQ multiplex PCR, and TCRdb holds only the in-frame ones, with some missing. This repertoire shows about 140,000 clones, approximately 87% found once; its top ten account for around a quarter. Time point: baseline pretreatment blood. As to treatment: 15 Gy SBRT to primary tumor, nephrectomy 4 weeks later. Sequenced here: blood, sampled from a patient whose treatment included radiotherapy and nephrectomy. These TCRs come from a woman in her forties or fifties with renal cell carcinoma.

J is TRBJ1-1 and V is TRBV20-1, with no clear D. The CDR3 extends over 11 amino acids. Per the germline V gene, CDR1 is DFQATT and CDR2 is SNEGSKA (reference sequence). Trimming left V 2 bases short and J 4 bases short, with 5 bases between. The CDR3 DNA reads TGCAGTGCTAGATCCCGCACTGAAGCTTTCTTT. It codes for CSARSRTEAFF.

About this clone itself: The junction shows a germline mismatch at one end, possibly a read error. This rearrangement joins TRBV7-2 to TRBJ2-6; maybe TRBD1 (5 bases). Per the germline V gene, CDR1 is SGHTA and CDR2 is FQGNSA. CDR3 length: 18 residues. The CDR3 loop is CASSLPRFGASGANVLTF. CDR3 DNA sequence: TGTGCCAGCAGCTTACCGAGATTTGGGGCCTCTGGTGCCAACGTCCTGACTTTC.

In DNA form, the CDR3 reads TGCGCCAGCAGCTTGGCCATCGCAGGGAAGGACGGCTACACCTTC. Translated, it gives CASSLAIAGKDGYTF. The J gene is TRBJ1-2, the V gene TRBV5-1; a weak D match, TRBD1 (5 bases). The CDR3 extends over 15 amino acids. The germline gives CDR1 SGHRS, CDR2 YFSETQ. V lost 0 bases and J lost 8, with 17 bases in between.

DNA for the CDR3: TGTGCCCGAACTACAGGGTCTGGGGCCAACGTCCTGACTTTC. It encodes CARTTGSGANVLTF. This chain uses TRBV30 with TRBJ2-6; D is possibly TRBD1 (6 bases). Germline V gives CDR1 GTSNPN, CDR2 SVGIG (reference sequence). The V gene lost 8 bases and the J gene lost 1 base, with 12 bases spanning the gap. The CDR3 extends over 14 amino acids.

V and J are TRBV4-3 and TRBJ2-3; 9 bases agree with TRBD1. The CDR3 is made up of 17 amino acids. With V trimmed by 2 bases and J by 2 bases, 8 bases remained unmatched. Germline V gene lookup returns CDR1 LGHNA and CDR2 YSLEER. The CDR3 sequence: CASSQNSGTGLTDTQYF. The CDR3 DNA reads as TGCGCCAGCAGCCAAAACTCCGGGACAGGGCTCACAGATACGCAGTATTTT.

This clone was observed a single time. The chain uses TRBV9 and TRBJ1-4; D is ambiguous. The germline V gene encodes CDR1 SGDLS and CDR2 YYNGEE. The CDR3 runs to 14 residues. Trimming took 2 bases from V and 1 from J, leaving 6 bases between them. CDR3 loop: CASSVGKTNEKLFF. CDR3 bases: TGTGCCAGCAGCGTCGGAAAAACTAATGAAAAACTGTTTTTT.

This clone was recorded a few times. This rearrangement joins TRBV11-1 to TRBJ2-2; no definite D call. V lost 8 bases, J lost 6 bases, and 7 bases lay in between. The CDR3 runs to 11 residues. Germline assignment: CDR1 SGHAT and CDR2 FQDESV (reference sequence). The CDR3 region is CASFSAGELFF. The CDR3, as DNA: TGTGCCAGCTTTAGTGCCGGGGAGCTGTTTTTT.

This clone was detected only a few times. The chain is built from TRBV30 and TRBJ1-1, with D maybe TRBD1 (5 bases). The germline V and J ends were trimmed by 0 bases and 4 bases, with 12 bases remaining between them. Germline CDR1 GTSNPN, CDR2 SVGIG (reference sequence). The CDR3 runs to 14 residues. The CDR3 spells CAWSVITGGTEAFF. The CDR3 DNA is TGTGCCTGGAGTGTAATTACGGGGGGCACTGAAGCTTTCTTT. Full variable domain (outside the CDR3, taken from reference TRBV30 and TRBJ1-1): SQTIHQWPATLVQPVGSPLSLECTVEGTSNPNLYWYRQAAGRGLQLLFYSVGIGQISSEVPQNLSASRPQDRQFILSSKKLLLSDSGFYLCAWSVITGGTEAFFGQGTRLTVV.

This rearrangement joins TRBV5-1 to TRBJ2-1; 8 bases agree with TRBD1. Trimming cost V 5 bases and J 3 bases; bases outside gene matches: 7. The CDR3 spans 15 residues. The germline V gene has CDR1 SGHRS and CDR2 YFSETQ. CDR3 nucleotide sequence: TGCGCCAGCAGTCCCGGGACAGGACACTACAATGAGCAGTTCTTC. As protein: CASSPGTGHYNEQFF.

The chain joins TRBV9 to TRBJ2-7; no reliable D call. V lost 2 bases and J 5 bases, leaving 11 bases between the germline ends. The CDR3 has 13 amino acids. Germline V gene lookup returns CDR1 SGDLS and CDR2 YYNGEE. CDR3 sequence reads: CASSVTQVDEQYF. The CDR3 bases are TGTGCCAGCAGCGTGACTCAGGTCGACGAGCAGTACTTC.

This clone was recorded a few times. V is TRBV11-3 and J is TRBJ2-1, with D possibly TRBD2 on 5 matching bases. Trimming cost V 5 bases and J 0 bases, with 11 bases left between them. Per the germline V gene, CDR1 is SGHNT and CDR2 is YENEEA. This CDR3 is 15 amino acids long. The CDR3, as DNA: TGTGCCAGCAGCCCCCGAGGGAGCTCCTACAATGAGCAGTTCTTC. The encoded protein is CASSPRGSSYNEQFF.

Of note for this clone: Other nucleotide sequences from this sample produce the same CDR3. The V and J genes are TRBV7-2 and TRBJ2-7; D gene ambiguous. The germline V gene encodes CDR1 SGHTA and CDR2 FQGNSA. CDR3 length: 13 residues. V lost 0 bases and J lost 3, with 6 bases in between. The CDR3 here is CASSLAGGYEQYF. The CDR3, as DNA: TGTGCCAGCAGCTTAGCAGGCGGCTACGAGCAGTACTTC.

The V gene is TRBV11-2, the J gene TRBJ1-5; no clear D. Germline V CDR1 and CDR2: SGHAT, FQNNGV. The CDR3 contains 12 residues. The V gene lost 6 bases and the J gene lost 1 base, with 4 bases spanning the gap. The CDR3 protein is CASSKSNQPQHF. DNA for the CDR3: TGTGCCAGCAGTAAGAGCAATCAGCCCCAGCATTTT.

This chain links TRBV5-1 with TRBJ2-7, with D perhaps TRBD2 (5 bases). Trimming took 6 bases from V and 6 from J, leaving 22 bases between them. This CDR3 is 15 amino acids long. Germline CDR1 SGHRS, CDR2 YFSETQ. The CDR3 DNA reads as TGCGCCAGCACGACACTGCAACGAGGGAATGCCGAGCAGTACTTC. This translates into CASTTLQRGNAEQYF.

The chain recombines TRBV4-3 with TRBJ2-7; D gene uncertain. V dropped 4 bases and J dropped 3 bases, with 13 bases sitting between them. CDR1 is LGHNA, CDR2 YSLEER, per germline. There are 14 residues in the CDR3. Here the CDR3 reads CASSPRPGVYEQYF. The DNA for the CDR3 is TGCGCCAGCAGCCCGCGCCCCGGTGTCTACGAGCAGTACTTC.

This sequence joins TRBV14 and TRBJ2-7, with 7 bases lining up with TRBD1. Germline loops: CDR1 SGHDN, CDR2 FVKESK. Trimming took 0 bases from V and 0 from J; bases not matched to a gene: 14. The CDR3 consists of 19 residues. This CDR3 reads CASSQDRTGTLQTSYEQYF. Here the CDR3 DNA reads TGTGCCAGCAGCCAAGACAGGACAGGAACACTTCAGACCTCCTACGAGCAGTACTTC.

The rearrangement links TRBV6-5 to TRBJ2-5, with 12 bases lining up with TRBD1. The trim removed 10 bases at V and 5 bases at J, leaving 8 bases unmatched. CDR1 and CDR2 (germline): MNHEY, SVGAGI. The CDR3 has 14 amino acids. The CDR3 sequence: CATRDRGRRETQYF. The CDR3 DNA is TGTGCCACCAGGGACAGGGGGCGTAGGGAGACCCAGTACTTC.